One and the same sample provided the 30 T cell receptor beta chains below, sequenced in a study of blood T cells in healthy people across ages. A sample-barcoded 5' primer and a J-beta primer mix were used in a second PCR of roughly 7 to 12 cycles. MiXCR, run by TCRdb on the 5' RACE reads, gives a single entry per CDR3 protein. The data contain over 550,000 distinct CDR3 sequences, 25% to 35% of them singletons. Sequencing was performed on blood. These receptors all come from a woman of 80 years or more in good health.

This clonotype was seen many times. CDR3: CASSLRIDTQYF. The CDR3 nucleotides read TGTGCCAGCAGTTTGCGGATAGATACGCAGTATTTT. The V gene is TRBV28, the J gene TRBJ2-3; no clear D. V was clipped by 3 bases and J by 5 bases, with 6 bases between them. Germline V lookup: CDR1 MDHEN, CDR2 SYDVKM. The CDR3 is 12 residues long.

This clonotype was picked up many times. The chain employs TRBV9 and TRBJ1-3, with D perhaps matching TRBD1 (6 bases). The CDR3 covers 18 residues. Germline V gene data show CDR1 as SGDLS and CDR2 as YYNGEE. Trimming stripped 1 base from V and 0 bases from J, with 17 bases between. In DNA, the CDR3 is TGTGCCAGCAGCGTACAACCTCGAACAGGGTCCTCTGGAAACACCATATATTTT. Protein sequence: CASSVQPRTGSSGNTIYF. Variable domain in full (rest from reference TRBV9 and TRBJ1-3): DSGVTQTPKHLITATGQRVTLRCSPRSGDLSVYWYQQSLDQGLQFLIQYYNGEERAKGNILERFSAQQFPDLHSELNLSSLELGDSALYFCASSVQPRTGSSGNTIYFGEGSWLTVV.

A note on this clonotype: A much larger clone is a single base away; this may be a read error. The chain carries TRBV12-3 or TRBV12-4 and TRBJ2-7; the D call may be TRBD1 or TRBD2 (6 bases each). The CDR3 contains 16 residues. The DNA of the CDR3 is TGTGCCGGCAGTTTAGGGGGGATAGGAGCGACCTACGAGCAGTACTTC. Protein: CAGSLGGIGATYEQYF.

This clonotype was seen a single time. The chain links TRBV19 to TRBJ2-1, with TRBD2 identical over 8 bases. The CDR3 contains 13 residues. The germline gives CDR1 LNHDA, CDR2 SQIVND (reference sequence). The J segment lost 7 bases and the V segment lost 7 bases, leaving 6 bases of the junction unmatched. CDR3: CASIGAGGNEQFF. As DNA, the CDR3 is TGTGCCAGTATAGGGGCGGGGGGTAATGAGCAGTTCTTC.

The chain has TRBV7-2 and TRBJ2-1, with 14 positions matching TRBD2. V lost 5 bases and J lost 7; bases outside the gene matches: 4. CDR1 is SGHTA and CDR2 is FQGNSA in the germline V gene. This CDR3 comprises 15 residues. As DNA, the CDR3 is TGTGCCAGCAGCCCGACTAGCGGGGGGGGGAATGAGCAGTTCTTC. This gives the protein CASSPTSGGGNEQFF.

This clonotype has at least ten counts. This sequence joins TRBV2 and TRBJ2-7, with D maybe TRBD1 (6 bases). The CDR3 is made up of 15 amino acids. CDR1 and CDR2 from the germline V gene are SNHLY and FYNNEI. V was trimmed by 5 bases and J by 1 base, leaving 15 bases between them. As DNA, the CDR3 is TGTGCCAGCAGTCAGACAGGCGCGGTGTCCTACGAGCAGTACTTC. Amino acid sequence: CASSQTGAVSYEQYF.

This clonotype appeared many times. The CDR3 nucleotides read TGTGCCAGCAGCCGGGGCTCCGGGGAGCTGTTTTTT. It yields the protein CASSRGSGELFF. This chain links TRBV6-2 or TRBV6-3 with TRBJ2-2, with D perhaps TRBD1 or TRBD2 (5 bases each). The CDR3 runs to 12 residues. V was trimmed by 6 bases and J by 6 bases, leaving 8 bases between them. CDR1 is MNHEY, CDR2 SVGEGT, per germline.

This clonotype was observed many times. The V gene is TRBV7-8, the J gene TRBJ1-1, with D possibly being TRBD1 (5 bases). The V gene lost 8 bases and the J gene lost 10 bases, with 14 bases spanning the gap. The CDR3 totals 11 residues. Germline V gives CDR1 SGHVS, CDR2 FQNEAQ. DNA for the CDR3: TGTGCCAGCTCCCAGGGCGGAGTAGCTTTCTTT. Protein product: CASSQGGVAFF.

The CDR3 region has the DNA TGCGCCAGCAGCCTACAGGGGGTGAGATACAATGAGCAGTTCTTC. This codes for CASSLQGVRYNEQFF. The chain carries TRBV5-1 and TRBJ2-1; 8 bases fit TRBD1. The CDR3 has 15 amino acids. Germline-derived CDR1 and CDR2 are SGHRS and YFSETQ. After removal of 4 bases from V and 4 bases from J, the junction contained 7 bases not matched to a gene.

Of note for this clonotype: At one end the junction does not follow the germline gene, possibly because of a read error. This sequence joins TRBV3-1 and TRBJ1-6, with 7 bases identical to TRBD1. The CDR3 runs 15 residues. CDR1 is LGHDT, CDR2 YNNKEL, per germline (reference sequence). The CDR3 DNA is TGTGCCAGCAGCTTCTGGGGGACAGATAATTCACCCCCCCACTTT. This encodes CASSFWGTDNSPPHF. Complete variable domain (other parts from reference TRBV3-1 and TRBJ1-6): DTAVSQTPKYLVTQMGNDKSIKCEQNLGHDTMYWYKQDSKKFLKIMFSYNNKELIINETVPNRFSPKSPDKAHLNLHINSLELGDSAVYFCASSFWGTDNSPPHFGNGTRLTVT.

A note on this clonotype: This may stem from a read error, because a much larger clone lies one nucleotide away. The rearrangement uses TRBV7-6 and TRBJ1-2; D is possibly TRBD1 (5 bases). In germline, CDR1 is SGHVS, CDR2 FNYEAQ. The CDR3 contains 13 residues. The CDR3: CAGSPRTRYGYTF. CDR3 coding DNA: TGTGCCGGCAGCCCGCGGACACGCTATGGCTACACCTTC.

In this sample, this clonotype turned up a few times. The V and J genes are TRBV28 and TRBJ2-7; 13 bases match TRBD2. The germline V gene encodes CDR1 MDHEN and CDR2 SYDVKM. Germline trimming cut 6 bases from V and 6 bases from J; bases unmatched to any gene: 8. This CDR3 region has 15 residues. This chain's CDR3 is CASSKGTSGKGEQYF. The CDR3 bases are TGTGCCAGCAGCAAGGGGACTAGCGGGAAAGGCGAGCAGTACTTC.

This rearrangement joins TRBV19 to TRBJ2-2, with 8 bases identical to TRBD2. The V segment lost 5 bases and the J segment 10 bases; nucleotides outside the gene matches: 6. The CDR3 has 13 residues. CDR1 LNHDA and CDR2 SQIVND come from the germline V gene (reference sequence). DNA for the CDR3: TGTGCCAGTAGTCGCAGGGGACTAGAGGAGCTGTTTTTT. This gives the protein CASSRRGLEELFF.

Comments on this clonotype: One junction end does not reproduce the germline sequence, and a read error may be involved. The chain joins TRBV3-1 to TRBJ2-6, with 9 bases matching TRBD1. The germline gives CDR1 LGHDT, CDR2 YNNKEL (reference sequence). The CDR3 consists of 20 residues. The CDR3 DNA sequence: TGTGCCAGCAGGGGTCGAGGACAGGGGCTTCCTCGCTCGGGGGCCAACGTCCGGACTTTC. As protein: CASRGRGQGLPRSGANVRTF.

This clonotype was picked up a small number of times. The gene calls are TRBV10-3 and TRBJ2-2; TRBD1 agrees at 9 bases. After removal of 5 bases from V and 6 bases from J, the junction contained 4 bases not matched to a gene. Germline lookup yields CDR1 ENHRY and CDR2 SYGVKD. The CDR3 runs 14 residues. The DNA for the CDR3 is TGTGCCATCAGTCCAGGACAGGGGCCCGGGGAGCTGTTTTTT. It codes for CAISPGQGPGELFF.

The chain is built from TRBV7-8 and TRBJ2-7, with D hard to call. V lost 1 base and J 1 base, leaving 11 bases between the germline ends. Germline V lookup: CDR1 SGHVS, CDR2 FQNEAQ. The CDR3 is 15 amino acids. CDR3 bases: TGTGCCAGCAGCTTAGGGGTCCTGATTTCCTACGAGCAGTACTTC. This sequence encodes CASSLGVLISYEQYF.

This clonotype has ten or more counts. The chain joins TRBV12-3 or TRBV12-4 to TRBJ1-2; D is possibly TRBD1 (6 bases). Trimming removed 7 bases at V and 5 bases at J, with 14 bases between. The CDR3 has 13 residues. In DNA form, the CDR3 reads TGTGCCAGCACCCCCGCGGGGGCGTATGGCTACACCTTC. It is translated as CASTPAGAYGYTF.

Written as DNA, the CDR3 is TGTGCCAGCAGTTCATCCGGGACAGGGTATTCACCCCTCCACTTT. Residues: CASSSSGTGYSPLHF. V gene TRBV28 combines with J gene TRBJ1-6, with TRBD1 matching 9 bases. V was pared by 4 bases and J by 8 bases, with 6 bases of the junction left unmatched. The germline V gene encodes CDR1 MDHEN and CDR2 SYDVKM. The CDR3 has 15 residues. Complete variable domain (other parts from reference TRBV28 and TRBJ1-6): DVKVTQSSRYLVKRTGEKVFLECVQDMDHENMFWYRQDPGLGLRLIYFSYDVKMKEKGDIPEGYSVSREKKERFSLILESASTNQTSMYLCASSSSGTGYSPLHFGNGTRLTVT.

The chain joins TRBV6-2 or TRBV6-3 to TRBJ1-1, with a weak D call TRBD1 (5 bases). CDR1 MNHEY and CDR2 SVGEGT come from the germline V gene. The germline V and J ends were trimmed by 7 bases and 5 bases, with 20 bases remaining between them. The CDR3 loop spans 15 amino acids. The CDR3 DNA reads TGTGCCAGCACCCAAACTCGGTCGGGGGGAACTGAAGCTTTCTTT. Translated: CASTQTRSGGTEAFF.

This clonotype was picked up many times. The V gene is TRBV6-1, the J gene TRBJ2-1, with 10 bases fitting TRBD2. This CDR3 has 16 amino acids. J was trimmed by 1 base and V by 7 bases; bases with no gene match: 7. The germline gives CDR1 MNHNS, CDR2 SASEGT. The CDR3 loop reads CASKKLAGVSYNEQFF. In DNA, the CDR3 is TGTGCCAGCAAAAAGCTAGCGGGGGTTTCCTACAATGAGCAGTTCTTC.

This clonotype was seen repeatedly, ten times or more. V gene TRBV20-1 combines with J gene TRBJ1-2; 7 nucleotides line up with TRBD1. The CDR3 covers 14 residues. Germline loops: CDR1 DFQATT, CDR2 SNEGSKA (reference sequence). V trimming: 4 bases; J trimming: 12 bases; junction bases outside the gene matches: 17. The CDR3 DNA sequence: TGCAGTGCTAAGGGTCTGACAGGGAATAAACTAGACACCTTC. It encodes CSAKGLTGNKLDTF.

This clonotype was detected many times. The chain combines TRBV7-3 with TRBJ1-6, with D tentatively TRBD1 (6 bases). V lost 5 bases and J 7 bases, leaving 15 bases between the germline ends. The CDR3 contains 15 residues. Germline CDR1 reads SGHTA; CDR2 reads FQGTGA. The CDR3 loop is CASSPLGGANSPLHF. CDR3 bases: TGTGCCAGCAGCCCCCTTGGGGGGGCAAATTCACCCCTCCACTTT.

As concerns this clonotype: This may arise from a read error, as a much more abundant clone is one base away. The chain joins TRBV5-1 to TRBJ2-5; the match to TRBD2 covers 7 bases. The CDR3 consists of 13 residues. The germline V gene has CDR1 SGHRS and CDR2 YFSETQ. V shed 4 bases and J 11 bases; nucleotides not matched to a gene: 11. The CDR3: CASSPGLGFEQYF. CDR3 DNA sequence: TGCGCCAGCAGCCCTGGACTAGGCTTTGAGCAGTACTTC.

The sample holds many counts of this clonotype. The chain uses TRBV12-3 or TRBV12-4 and TRBJ1-2; 7 bases are shared with TRBD1. The CDR3 covers 13 residues. J lost 9 bases, V lost 6 bases, and 10 bases had no gene match. The CDR3 protein is CASRPTGRDSYTF. CDR3 sequence (DNA): TGTGCCAGCAGGCCGACAGGGAGGGATAGCTACACCTTC.

This clonotype was detected ten times or more. This CDR3 reads CSVDRGSPNEQYF. The CDR3 nucleotides read TGCAGCGTAGACAGGGGAAGCCCCAACGAGCAGTACTTC. The chain employs TRBV29-1 and TRBJ2-7; 8 bases are shared with TRBD1. Per the germline V gene, CDR1 is SQVTM and CDR2 is ANQGSEA. CDR3 length: 13 amino acids. V shed 6 bases and J 5 bases; nucleotides not matched to a gene: 9.

This clonotype was seen many times. The V gene is TRBV11-1, the J gene TRBJ2-3; D may match TRBD1 or TRBD2 (5 bases each). Germline lookup yields CDR1 SGHAT and CDR2 FQDESV (reference sequence). Trimming took 5 bases from V and 1 from J, leaving 16 bases between them. This CDR3 is 16 amino acids long. CDR3 loop: CASSPQSGRGTDTQYF. Written as DNA, the CDR3 is TGTGCCAGCAGCCCGCAGTCGGGACGGGGCACAGATACGCAGTATTTT.

The V call is TRBV7-3, the J call TRBJ2-7, with D uncertain. V lost 7 bases to trimming and J lost 0 bases, with 13 bases between them. Germline V gene sequence: CDR1 SGHTA, CDR2 FQGTGA. The CDR3 runs to 14 residues. The DNA for the CDR3 is TGTGCCAGCAAAGCGACCGAGAGCTCCTACGAGCAGTACTTC. It yields the protein CASKATESSYEQYF.

This clonotype was counted many times. The chain recombines TRBV5-6 with TRBJ1-6; 7 nucleotides match TRBD1. CDR1 and CDR2 from the germline V gene are SGHDT and YYEEEE. The CDR3 is 15 amino acids. J gave up 4 bases and V 4 bases, and 5 bases lay outside the gene matches. The CDR3 DNA reads TGTGCCAGCAGCGGGGGACAGATTTATAATTCACCCCTCCACTTT. Amino acid sequence: CASSGGQIYNSPLHF.

This clonotype was seen repeatedly, ten times or more. This clone may be a read error of a much larger clone one base away. The genes are TRBV2 and TRBJ2-1; the D gene is possibly TRBD2 (5 bases). The closer fit of TRBJ2-7 to the DNA end suggests the J call may be wrong. The CDR3 consists of 15 residues. Germline-derived CDR1 and CDR2 are SNHLY and FYNNEI. CDR3 coding DNA: TGTGCCAGCAGTGACAGCGGAAGCTCCTACAATGAGCAGTACTTC. Its protein product is CASSDSGSSYNEQYF.

There are many counts of this clonotype. The genes are TRBV5-5 and TRBJ2-1; TRBD1 matches 8 bases. CDR1 and CDR2 (germline): SGHKS, YYEKEE (reference sequence). This CDR3 contains 15 residues. V dropped 3 bases and J dropped 5; count of bases not matched to a gene: 7. CDR3 coding DNA: TGTGCCAGCAGCTCCCGTGGACAGGGCGACAATGAGCAGTTCTTC. Translation gives CASSSRGQGDNEQFF.